Each of the 10 T cell receptor beta chains below was sequenced from the same sample in a study of T cell responses to AZD1222 COVID-19 vaccine. Clones were sequenced by immunoSEQ multiplex PCR, and TCRdb holds only the in-frame ones, with some missing. The table records under 130,000 clones, around nine tenths of them present only once. The source was peripheral blood, collected on day 0 of AZD1222 vaccination. The receptors stem from an adult in good health.

V and J are TRBV9 and TRBJ2-1; 11 bases align to TRBD2. V shed 4 bases, J shed 7 bases, and the junction held 10 bases outside the gene matches. The CDR3 spans 16 residues. Germline V lookup: CDR1 SGDLS, CDR2 YYNGEE. The CDR3 reads CASSPSGGLAVNEQFF. The CDR3 coding sequence is TGTGCCAGCAGCCCGAGCGGGGGACTAGCGGTTAATGAGCAGTTCTTC.

The CDR3 here is CASSAPRGTPNTEAFF. In nucleotides, the CDR3 is TGTGCCAGCAGTGCCCCTCGAGGGACACCTAACACTGAAGCTTTCTTT. This sequence joins TRBV25-1 and TRBJ1-1, with a weak D call TRBD1 (6 bases). This CDR3 is built from 16 residues. V lost 4 bases to trimming and J lost 2 bases, with 17 bases between them. The V gene's germline CDR1 is MGHDK and CDR2 SYGVNS.

This rearrangement joins TRBV11-2 to TRBJ2-3; no clear D. Per germline, CDR1 SGHAT and CDR2 FQNNGV. The length of the CDR3 is 15 residues. Trimming removed 0 bases at V and 6 bases at J, with 13 bases between. In nucleotides, the CDR3 is TGTGCCAGCAGCTTAGATCGAGTAGGTGGGGATACGCAGTATTTT. It yields the protein CASSLDRVGGDTQYF.

J is TRBJ1-2 and V is TRBV28; D call uncertain. Trimming cost V 1 base and J 4 bases, with 10 bases left between them. The V gene's germline CDR1 is MDHEN and CDR2 SYDVKM. This CDR3 is built from 14 residues. The CDR3 coding sequence is TGTGCCAGCAGTTTATTTGGACTGACCTATGGCTACACCTTC. Its translation is CASSLFGLTYGYTF.

This chain links TRBV18 with TRBJ1-1; D not resolved. V lost 3 bases, J lost 2 bases, and 13 bases lay in between. The CDR3 consists of 15 residues. CDR1 is KGHSH, CDR2 LQKENI, per germline. The CDR3 loop reads CASSPGSAGNTEAFF. The CDR3 region has the DNA TGTGCCAGCTCACCGGGGTCTGCGGGAAACACTGAAGCTTTCTTT.

The rearrangement joins TRBV7-2 to TRBJ1-1, with D possibly TRBD1 on 5 matching bases. The CDR3 contains 14 residues. With 5 bases removed from V and 1 base from J, the gap between germline ends came to 11 bases. Germline V gene lookup returns CDR1 SGHTA and CDR2 FQGNSA. Here the CDR3 reads CASSPGTANTEAFF. Written as DNA, the CDR3 is TGTGCCAGCAGCCCCGGGACCGCGAACACTGAAGCTTTCTTT.

CDR3 in DNA: TGTGCCAGCACCCCACAGGGTGAAGCTTTCTTT. Protein product: CASTPQGEAFF. This chain joins TRBV12-3 or TRBV12-4 and TRBJ1-1, with D tentatively TRBD1 (6 bases). The CDR3 extends over 11 amino acids. V dropped 7 bases and J dropped 7 bases, with 10 bases sitting between them.

V and J are TRBV27 and TRBJ2-1; D tentatively fits TRBD1 or TRBD2 (5 bases each). Trimming shortened V by 7 bases and J by 3 bases, and 13 bases separated the two germline ends. Germline-derived CDR1 and CDR2 are MNHEY and SMNVEV (reference sequence). This CDR3 contains 14 residues. The CDR3 loop is CASKQGELYNEQFF. DNA for the CDR3: TGTGCCAGCAAGCAGGGAGAGCTCTACAATGAGCAGTTCTTC.

The V call is TRBV7-9, the J call TRBJ1-2; the match to TRBD1 covers 7 bases. V lost 3 bases and J lost 8; bases outside the gene matches: 12. The CDR3 contains 15 residues. Germline loops: CDR1 SEHNR, CDR2 FQNEAQ (reference sequence). CDR3 nucleotide sequence: TGTGCCAGCAGCTTCGGGTCGGGACAGTCAATAGGCTACACCTTC. The encoded protein is CASSFGSGQSIGYTF.

The V gene is TRBV19, the J gene TRBJ2-2; 9 nucleotides agree with TRBD2. Germline CDR1 reads LNHDA; CDR2 reads SQIVND (reference sequence). V gave up 4 bases and J gave up 7 bases; unmatched junction bases: 13. CDR3 size: 17 residues. Written as DNA, the CDR3 is TGTGCCAGTAGTACCCAGGAGCTAGCGGGGCTACACGGGGAGCTGTTTTTT. It codes for CASSTQELAGLHGELFF.